Listed below are T cell receptor beta chains from one sample, sequenced in a study of control samples from healthy donors and cancer patients. Generated by immunoSEQ multiplex PCR, the TCRdb table keeps only in-frame clones and is missing some. The table has roughly 200,000 clones, just under 95% seen once. The specimen sequenced was blood. Receptor source: a man in his fifties or sixties in good health. Each CDR3 is given with its conserved first and last residue. The D gene is left open where the match is weak. Part of the rows lack a size; the others show once, few, many or a class for expanded clones.

clone_size,j_call,d_call,v_call,cdr3_nt,cdr3_aa
-,TRBJ1-1,TRBD1,TRBV7-9,TGTGCCAGTTATACCGGGACAGGGGGAGAAGCTTTCTTT,CASYTGTGGEAFF
-,TRBJ2-6,-,TRBV7-6,TGTGCCAGCAGCTACGGGGTCTCTGGGGCCAACGTCCTGACTTTC,CASSYGVSGANVLTF
-,TRBJ1-4,-,TRBV5-1,TGCGCCCGCAGCCAAGGCTCGGGGGGGGCACCAACTAATGAAAAACTGTTTTTT,CARSQGSGGAPTNEKLFF
-,TRBJ1-2,-,TRBV5-1,TGCGCCAGCAGCTTGTCCCGAGGAGAAAACGGCTACACCTTC,CASSLSRGENGYTF
-,TRBJ2-1,-,TRBV4-2,TGTGCCAGCAGCCAAGAATCTTCTAAGGCTGGCAATGAGCAGTTCTTC,CASSQESSKAGNEQFF
-,TRBJ1-1,TRBD1,TRBV5-1,TGCGCCAGCAGCCCAACTTTGACAGGGGGGTTGAACACTGAAGCTTTCTTT,CASSPTLTGGLNTEAFF
-,TRBJ2-2,-,TRBV10-2,TGCGCCAGCAGTGAGAACCGGGGCAGGGAGCTGTTTTTT,CASSENRGRELFF
-,TRBJ2-1,TRBD1,TRBV18,TGTGCCAGCTCACCACTTTACCCCGGGACAGCTTCCAATGAGCAGTTCTTC,CASSPLYPGTASNEQFF
-,TRBJ1-6,TRBD1,TRBV27,TGTGCCAGCAGTCTCGGACAGGGAGGCTCACCCCTCCACTTT,CASSLGQGGSPLHF
few,TRBJ1-5,-,TRBV18,TGTGCCAGCTCACCATATCCCAACACGCTTAGCAATCAGCCCCAGCATTTT,CASSPYPNTLSNQPQHF
-,TRBJ1-3,TRBD1,TRBV6-5,TGTGCCAGCAGGGGGACAGGGGGAAACACCATATATTTT,CASRGTGGNTIYF
-,TRBJ2-2,-,TRBV5-4,TGTGCCAGCAGCTTGGAAAGGGAAGCCGGGGAGCTGTTTTTT,CASSLEREAGELFF
-,TRBJ1-1,-,TRBV28,TGTGCCAGCAGTTTATTGGAGGGCGGGGGGAACACTGAAGCTTTCTTT,CASSLLEGGGNTEAFF
-,TRBJ1-1,TRBD1,TRBV6-5,TGTGCCAGCAGACGACAGGGAATGAACACTGAAGCTTTCTTT,CASRRQGMNTEAFF
-,TRBJ2-1,-,TRBV5-6,TGTGCCAGCAGCTCGCCGGGAGTTCCCTTCAATGAGCAGTTCTTC,CASSSPGVPFNEQFF
-,TRBJ1-3,-,TRBV10-3,TGTGCCATCAGTGAACGGACCGGGCTCAGCTCTGGAAACACCATATATTTT,CAISERTGLSSGNTIYF
-,TRBJ1-6,-,TRBV5-1,TGCGCCAGCAGCTTGGCCCCGGGGGTCTGGGGCTCCTATAATTCACCCCTCCACTTT,CASSLAPGVWGSYNSPLHF
-,TRBJ1-4,-,TRBV19,TGTGCCAGTAGTTCCGGCAGGGGAGGGGAAAAACTGTTTTTT,CASSSGRGGEKLFF
-,TRBJ2-2,-,TRBV6-2/TRBV6-3,TGTGCCAGCAGTTCCTACGGACGGAGCGAGGGCACCGGGGAGCTGTTTTTT,CASSSYGRSEGTGELFF
-,TRBJ1-5,-,TRBV18,TGTGCCAGCTCACCAGTGACATTGCAATTTCCCCAGCATTTT,CASSPVTLQFPQHF
-,TRBJ1-2,TRBD1,TRBV5-8,TGTGCCAGCACCAATAACATCGGGACAGATTTCTACACCTTC,CASTNNIGTDFYTF
-,TRBJ1-6,-,TRBV28,TGTGCCAGCAGTTTTCGGCCTCTCTACAGGAGTGTTAATTCACCCCTCCACTTT,CASSFRPLYRSVNSPLHF
-,TRBJ2-3,-,TRBV9,TGTGCCAGCAGCGTAGATACAGATACGCAGTATTTT,CASSVDTDTQYF
-,TRBJ2-2,TRBD1,TRBV6-2/TRBV6-3,TGTGCCAGCAGCCCGGGACAGAGGAACACCGGGGAGCTGTTTTTT,CASSPGQRNTGELFF
-,TRBJ1-6,-,TRBV6-4,TGTGCCAGCAGTGCACAGTCGAATTCACCCCTCCACTTT,CASSAQSNSPLHF
-,TRBJ1-1,-,TRBV29-1,TGCAGCGTTGTTGCCAGACGGGTCGCTTTCTTT,CSVVARRVAFF
-,TRBJ2-6,TRBD1,TRBV2,TGTGCCAGCAGTGGACAGGGGGCTGGGGCCAACGTCCTGACTTTC,CASSGQGAGANVLTF
-,TRBJ1-6,-,TRBV28,TGTGCCACCAAATCTCTCGGGGGGCCAGGCGATAATTCACCCCTCCACTTT,CATKSLGGPGDNSPLHF
-,TRBJ2-1,-,TRBV15,TGTGCCACCAGCAGAGGGTCTGGTCAGTCCTACAATGAGCAGTTCTTC,CATSRGSGQSYNEQFF
-,TRBJ2-1,TRBD1,TRBV25-1,TGTGCCAGCAGTGAGCTGATGGACAGGGAGAAGCAGTTCTTC,CASSELMDREKQFF
-,TRBJ2-7,TRBD1,TRBV19,TGTGCCAGTAGTATAGGGGTAAGGACAGGAGACTACGAGCAGTACTTC,CASSIGVRTGDYEQYF
once,TRBJ2-3,-,TRBV4-2,TGTGCCAGCAGCCAAGCGGGGCCGCGGGTATCTACGCAGTATTTT,CASSQAGPRVSTQYF
-,TRBJ1-1,-,TRBV18,TGTGCCAGCTCAGATAGAGCAGGGGCGAGGACTGAAGCTTTCTTT,CASSDRAGARTEAFF
few,TRBJ1-4,-,TRBV18,TGTGCCAGCTCACCACCGATTAACCGGGCTGGTGAAAAACTGTTTTTT,CASSPPINRAGEKLFF
-,TRBJ2-5,-,TRBV27,TGTGCCAGCAGTTCAAGGGGTTCAGAGACCCAGTACTTC,CASSSRGSETQYF
-,TRBJ2-4,-,TRBV3-1/TRBV3-2,TGTGCCAGCAGCCAAGGGGGGGAGGTGAACATTCAGTACTTC,CASSQGGEVNIQYF
few,TRBJ1-1,-,TRBV5-1,TGCGCCAGCAGCCCGGGATATTGGGGCACTGAAGCTTTCTTT,CASSPGYWGTEAFF
-,TRBJ1-6,-,TRBV7-9,TGTGCCAGCAGCTTAATCGGGATCTATTCACCCCTCCACTTT,CASSLIGIYSPLHF
-,TRBJ1-4,TRBD1,TRBV5-1,TGCGCCACCAGGACAGGGGGAGGTTTAGGTGAAAAACTGTTTTTT,CATRTGGGLGEKLFF
-,TRBJ1-1,-,TRBV5-1,TGCGCCAGTTTCCGGGACCCTTCTAGGGAAGCTTTCTTT,CASFRDPSREAFF
-,TRBJ2-1,TRBD2,TRBV19,TGTGCCAGTAGCAGCGAGCGGGGTCCCTACAATGAGCAGTTCTTC,CASSSERGPYNEQFF